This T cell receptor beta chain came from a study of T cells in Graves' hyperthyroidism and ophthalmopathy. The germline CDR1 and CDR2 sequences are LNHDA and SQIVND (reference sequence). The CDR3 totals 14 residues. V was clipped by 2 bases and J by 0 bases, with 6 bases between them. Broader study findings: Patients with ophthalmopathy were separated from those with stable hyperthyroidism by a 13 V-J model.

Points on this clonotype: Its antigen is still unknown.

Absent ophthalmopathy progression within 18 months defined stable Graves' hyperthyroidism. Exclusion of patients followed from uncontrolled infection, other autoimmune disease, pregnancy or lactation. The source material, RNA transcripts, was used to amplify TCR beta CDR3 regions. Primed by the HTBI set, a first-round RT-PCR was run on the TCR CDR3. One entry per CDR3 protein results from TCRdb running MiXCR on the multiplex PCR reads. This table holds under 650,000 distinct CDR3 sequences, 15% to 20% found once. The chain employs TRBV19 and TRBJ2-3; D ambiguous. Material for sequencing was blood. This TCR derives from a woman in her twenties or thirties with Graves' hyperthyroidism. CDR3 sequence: CASSIQFSTDTQYF. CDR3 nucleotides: TGTGCCAGTAGTATACAATTCAGCACAGATACGCAGTATTTT.